The present entry profiles one TCR beta chain with its context. Its target antigen remains unknown. A junction end diverges from the germline sequence, so it may reflect a read error. As encoded in the germline V gene, CDR1 is LGHNA while CDR2 is YNFKEQ. Its CDR3 holds 20 amino acids, cysteine through phenylalanine. The retained sequence is limited to the CDR3, 60 bases, with the frame set at the first base. The method was the immunoSEQ multiplex PCR assay. For the multiplex PCR, a mixture combining 60 forward primers for TCR Vbeta segments and 13 reverse primers for TCR Jbeta segments was used. A multiplex PCR assay on genomic DNA amplified the CDR3 region of rearranged TCR beta genes. The amplified TCR beta libraries were sequenced on the Illumina HiSeq System as 87-base-pair reads. The study's own analysis went as follows. A later analysis counted some 74 million unique TCR beta chains across the 700 or so repertoires, and 10 million to 12 million of these chains were shared by at least two donors. Raw reads were error-corrected and collapsed into unique sequences by a nearest-neighbor algorithm in which closely related sequences were merged to remove PCR and sequencing errors. To assign V, D and J gene segments, CDR3 sequences were aligned to IMGT reference sequences. For a sequence to be retained, at least a six-nucleotide match to both a V gene segment and a J gene segment was required. A rearrangement counted as productive if the CDR3 had no stop codons and remained in frame with V and J, and every other rearrangement counted as non-productive. Following IMGT convention, CDR3 was defined as the stretch from the second conserved V-encoded cysteine up to the conserved J-encoded phenylalanine. In an earlier analysis of approximately 590 of the donors, sequences lacking an unambiguous match to a single V gene segment were excluded. In an earlier analysis of about 590 of the donors, a V segment was called functional when productive rearrangements were above 56.7%, and segregating when the standard deviation between donors exceeded 5%. A statistical classification framework was built to diagnose cytomegalovirus status from the catalog of TCR beta chain sequences. In a later analysis, TCR nucleotide sequences were compared against IMGT/GENE-DB human TR gene sequences so that V and J genes could be assigned. Using the TCRdist pipeline, a later analysis assigned CDR3 sequences along with most-parsimonious VDJ recombination scenarios. A later analysis defined each TCR beta chain by its CDR3 amino acid sequence plus V-gene family, and excluded reads lacking a unique V-gene family. As a way to deal with suspected cross-contamination and a sequencing artifact, a later analysis dropped under 600 nucleotide sequences that were highly shared and had low generation probability. For each public chain, a later analysis derived a clonal expansion index from normalized ranks of inferred template counts within each repertoire. Generation probabilities in a later analysis came from a VDJ recombination model fitted to out-of-frame rearrangements, and those results were checked against IGoR. A later analysis scored TCR-TCR, TCR-HLA and TCR-CMV co-occurrence with hypergeometric tests, applying a repertoire-size bias correction to TCR pairs. In a later analysis, false discovery rates were estimated by permuting HLA or CMV assignments 20 times. In a later analysis, co-occurring TCRs were grouped using DBSCAN, with TCRdist sequence similarity added in when clustering inside HLA-allele-positive subsets. For co-occurrence clustering, repertoires with fewer than 30,000 or more than 120,000 public chains were excluded, along with five repertoires with anomalous nucleotide sharing. The source is immuneACCESS, and TCRdb retained only in-frame sequences with V and J called. Part of the clones is not carried over; for the studies checked, unresolved V genes explain less than half of this, and the remainder is unexplained. V and J calls and clone size are copied from that table; D and trimming were computed from the DNA. For this sample the table gives 90,000 to 95,000 clones, of which around 80% were detected only once. The top ten hold approximately 4.8% of the sample.

The data were taken from a study of cytomegalovirus exposure and HLA in healthy donors (dated by TCRdb to about 2017). In the study overall: According to an earlier analysis of a few hundred of the donors, 150 million to 200 million T cells yielded roughly 100 million unique TCR beta sequences and about 300 Gb of sequence data. Among the roughly 430 genotyped donors, approximately 76% belonged to the genetic ancestry cluster associated with self-reported Caucasian donors. All discovery cohort repertoires had been generated on a single sequencing platform. Among roughly 400 genotyped donors of the cohort, an average of approximately 220,000 unique TCR beta nucleotide sequences was sequenced per donor, of which 15% to 20% were non-productive. A later analysis re-analyzed previously published TCR beta repertoires from roughly 690 donors and added high-resolution HLA genotyping to study TCR occurrence patterns. Because of strong linkage in the cohort, roughly five DR-DQ haplotypes were treated as single units for association and clustering. Donor age, sex, ethnicity and CMV serostatus were collected together with the repertoire data. Rather than using new phenotypic data, the later analysis identified candidate immune exposures from TCR beta sequences and from how often those sequences occurred across donors. The study aimed to test whether signatures of past pathogen exposure could be identified by cataloging public T cell receptors. In an earlier analysis of roughly 580 of the donors, high-throughput TCR beta sequencing was used to judge whether each TCR beta V gene segment behaved as functional or pseudogenic. Besides the first cohort of roughly 700 subjects, a separate validation cohort made up of some 110 different subjects was used. In a later genetic analysis, genome-wide SNP genotypes for about 65% of the 666 donors were used, and that subset was treated as a discovery cohort. High-throughput TCR immunosequencing, statistical association of individual TCRs with disease status, and machine learning were combined to predict cytomegalovirus infection status. Using immunosequencing, the study profiled T cell repertoires from approximately 700 subjects and related those repertoires to cytomegalovirus serostatus. Typing coverage differed by locus: A, B, C, DRB1 and DQB1 were typed in about 629-640 donors, DQA1 in 522, DPA1 in approximately 600, and DPB1 in just under 490. Class I and class II HLA loci were covered by the typing at four-digit resolution. Roughly 300 gigabases of sequencing data and approximately 80 million unique TCR sequences were included in an early release covering roughly 700 HLA-typed donors. The full study reports these points: A cluster of highly shared sequence variants was judged likely to be a technical artifact of the sequencing pipeline. Linkage disequilibrium might explain the correlated functional status among segregating V segments, but an unknown experimental factor could not be ruled out. A total of roughly 160 TCR beta chains were listed by the study as associated with cytomegalovirus. This cohort had only TCR beta chains sequenced, and the lack of alpha or paired-chain data limited which features could be detected. A further reported finding was that TCR beta sequences accurately predicted the HLA-A and HLA-B alleles for most subjects in the first cohort. In a later analysis, several top co-occurrence clusters were reported to appear linked to parvovirus B19, influenza, CMV and Epstein-Barr virus. In both the original and validation cohorts, the classifier was reported to diagnose cytomegalovirus status with high specificity and sensitivity. Assigning TCR associations to individual alleles was difficult when HLA alleles, especially DR and DQ, strongly co-occurred. An earlier analysis of some 560 of the donors showed that most TCR beta V segments appeared in productive rearrangements either about 90% or about 30% of the time, which broadly matched IMGT annotations. The only immune exposure information available for the cohort was CMV serostatus. A few of the identified cytomegalovirus-associated TCR beta chains were confirmed in vitro to be specific for cytomegalovirus antigens. In a later analysis, the rate of TCR association differed among HLA loci, with DRB1 alleles having the most associated TCRs and HLA-C alleles having the fewest. Because some donors lacked HLA typing at each locus, the association tests relied only on the typed subset. Fewer than 20 rarely observed V segments, including chromosome 9 orphons, were excluded from the earlier analysis of several hundred of the donors because counts were too low. The authors suggested that the approach could potentially be generalized to other disease states and immunological phenotypes. While some public TCRs were present in many individuals, most TCR sequences turned up only very rarely across donors. Sequencing depth was assumed to be roughly uniform across donors in the presence/absence analyses, though that assumption may not hold. Compared with the 666-donor mean, donors in an Asian-associated ancestry cluster had fewer N-insertions in productive TCRs, according to a later genetic analysis. A later genetic analysis associated a missense DCLRE1C variant with V-gene and J-gene trimming of TCR beta chains, and an independent cohort replicated the association. In a later analysis, most CMV-associated TCR beta chains were found to appear HLA-restricted, with HLA associations seemingly driven largely by CMV exposure. Compared with equally common non-associated chains, HLA-associated TCR beta chains in a later analysis were more clonally expanded and had lower generation probabilities. The 87-base-pair reads could not distinguish some IMGT-functional V segments, including TRBV6-2 and TRBV6-3, so those segments were excluded. In a later analysis, about 16,000 TCR beta sequences were associated with specific HLA alleles at a false discovery rate of 0.05.

The cohort consisted of 650 to 700 healthy bone marrow donors. Cohort members were all nominally healthy when sampled, although unrecorded immune exposures were likely present. The donor tested CMV seropositive and was one of the 289 seropositive cohort members. Each donor provided a peripheral blood sample, and peripheral blood mononuclear cells were used for TCR beta sequencing. The Qiagen DNeasy Blood Extraction Kit was used to extract genomic DNA from the blood cell samples. The V gene is TRBV4-2 and the J gene is TRBJ2-1, and TRBD2 aligns with 12 junction nucleotides. What was sequenced was PBMCs. This clonotype was sampled from a male donor in good health and CMV-seropositive. Here is the DNA: TGTGCCAGCAGCCAAGCTCCGGGACTAGCGGGTCGAATCTCCTACAATGAGCGGTTCTTC. Its protein product is CASSQAPGLAGRISYNERFF.